The clone carrying this T cell receptor (beta chain) was counted at least ten times. What it binds is unknown. These data belong to a study of read filtering for tumor transcriptome and immune sequencing. At the level of the study: The cohort had over 16 men and over eleven women aged roughly 45 to 90, mean about 70 years. Transcriptome libraries were built from DNase-treated RNA. RNA-seq yielded only about 80 to 1,400 TCR reads, IR-seq about 4 to 10.27 million. Study outcomes and limitations: RNA-seq captured clonotypes less deeply and reliably than IR-seq.

This library used around 400 ng RNA and molecular barcoded adaptors spanning alpha/delta and beta/gamma chains. TCRdb redid the calling of the reads with MiXCR, one entry per CDR3 protein. The data hold 100,000 to 150,000 distinct CDR3 sequences, with over 10% observed a single time. CDR1 is SNHLY, CDR2 FYNNEI, per germline. Trimming took 8 bases from V and 4 from J, leaving 9 bases between them. There are 13 residues in the CDR3. The chain couples TRBV2 to TRBJ2-6; D may be TRBD1 (6 bases). This receptor was taken from a donor aged 40 or older with multiple myeloma. Sample: a population of CD138-negative cells sorted from bone marrow. CDR3 region: CASGTSGANVLTF. In DNA form, the CDR3 reads TGTGCCAGCGGGACATCGGGGGCCAACGTCCTGACTTTC.